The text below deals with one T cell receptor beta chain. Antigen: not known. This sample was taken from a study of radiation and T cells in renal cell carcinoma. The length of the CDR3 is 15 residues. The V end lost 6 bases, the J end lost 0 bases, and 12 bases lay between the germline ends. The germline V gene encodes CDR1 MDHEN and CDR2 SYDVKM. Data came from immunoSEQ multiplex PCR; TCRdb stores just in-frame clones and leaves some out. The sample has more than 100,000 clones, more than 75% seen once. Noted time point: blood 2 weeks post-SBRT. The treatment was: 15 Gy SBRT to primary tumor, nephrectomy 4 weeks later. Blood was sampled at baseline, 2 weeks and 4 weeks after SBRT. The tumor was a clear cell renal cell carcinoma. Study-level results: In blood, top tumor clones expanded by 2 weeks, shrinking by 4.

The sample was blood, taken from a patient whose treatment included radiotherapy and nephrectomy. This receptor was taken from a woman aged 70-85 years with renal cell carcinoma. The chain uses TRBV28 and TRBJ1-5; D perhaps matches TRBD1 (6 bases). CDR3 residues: CASSPGQYSNQPQHF. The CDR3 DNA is TGTGCCAGCAGCCCCGGACAGTATAGCAATCAGCCCCAGCATTTT.